The 5 T cell receptor beta chains below all came from one sample that was sequenced in a study of CD8+ T cells in alopecia areata. RNA extraction and reverse transcription yielded cDNA as sequencing template. Only in-frame clones appear in the TCRdb table, and some are missing; sequencing was by immunoSEQ multiplex PCR. The sample lists roughly 120,000 clones, 58% occurring once. The treatment here: oral pan-JAK inhibitor, 5-10 mg twice daily. The input for sequencing was CD8+ T cells sorted from blood, taken at week 4, from a patient treated with tofacitinib. The source is a human donor with alopecia areata.

In this sample, this clone turned up a few times. This sequence joins TRBV29-1 and TRBJ2-1; tentatively, D is TRBD2 (7 bases). The V gene lost 6 bases and the J gene lost 7 bases, with 16 bases spanning the gap. Germline-derived CDR1 and CDR2 are SQVTM and ANQGSEA. The CDR3 extends over 13 amino acids. This CDR3 reads CSVRGGAQNEQFF. For the CDR3, the DNA is TGCAGCGTCCGTGGGGGGGCTCAGAATGAGCAGTTCTTC.

The chain recombines TRBV9 with TRBJ2-3; 7 positions match TRBD2. The CDR3 totals 16 residues. Trimming took 4 bases from V and 0 from J; bases not matched to a gene: 8. CDR1 and CDR2 (germline): SGDLS, YYNGEE. The CDR3 loop is CASSSSGARSTDTQYF. The CDR3 bases are TGTGCCAGCAGCTCAAGCGGGGCGAGGAGCACAGATACGCAGTATTTT.

This chain links TRBV30 with TRBJ1-1, with a weak D call TRBD1 (6 bases). V shed 1 base and J shed 6 bases, with 9 bases lying between them. Germline lookup yields CDR1 GTSNPN and CDR2 SVGIG (reference sequence). This CDR3 comprises 12 residues. DNA of the CDR3: TGTGCCTGGAGTGGAGGGGGAGCTGAAGCTTTCTTT. It specifies CAWSGGGAEAFF.

J is TRBJ1-2 and V is TRBV29-1, with D unclear. V was shortened by 0 bases and J by 3 bases, with 5 bases between the two germline ends. CDR1 SQVTM and CDR2 ANQGSEA come from the germline V gene. This CDR3 is built from 12 residues. CDR3 coding DNA: TGCAGCGTTGAAGATCCCCACTATGGCTACACCTTC. It encodes CSVEDPHYGYTF.

This clone was counted a few times. Other DNA sequences in the same sample also yield this CDR3. The chain employs TRBV30 and TRBJ1-1; 7 bases fit TRBD1. The CDR3 is 12 amino acids. Trimming took 0 bases from V and 6 from J; bases not matched to a gene: 1. Germline V gene lookup returns CDR1 GTSNPN and CDR2 SVGIG (reference sequence). CDR3 bases: TGTGCCTGGAGTGTCACAGGGGCTGAAGCTTTCTTT. Translating it yields CAWSVTGAEAFF. Based on the CDR3 plus reference TRBV30 and TRBJ1-1, the full variable domain is SQTIHQWPATLVQPVGSPLSLECTVEGTSNPNLYWYRQAAGRGLQLLFYSVGIGQISSEVPQNLSASRPQDRQFILSSKKLLLSDSGFYLCAWSVTGAEAFFGQGTRLTVV.